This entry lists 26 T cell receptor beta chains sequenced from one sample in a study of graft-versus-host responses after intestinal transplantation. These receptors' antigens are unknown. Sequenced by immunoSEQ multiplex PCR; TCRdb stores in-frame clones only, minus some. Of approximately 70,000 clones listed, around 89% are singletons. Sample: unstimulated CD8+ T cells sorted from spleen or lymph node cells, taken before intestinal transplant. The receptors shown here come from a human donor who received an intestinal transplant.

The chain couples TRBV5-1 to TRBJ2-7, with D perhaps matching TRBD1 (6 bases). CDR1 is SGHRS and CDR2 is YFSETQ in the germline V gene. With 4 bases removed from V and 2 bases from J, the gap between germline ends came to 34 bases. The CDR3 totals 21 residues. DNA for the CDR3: TGCGCCAGCAGCCTTCCAGGGGCGATGCACTACCGGGCCCCTCATCCCTACGAGCAGTACTTC. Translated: CASSLPGAMHYRAPHPYEQYF.

CDR3 nucleotide sequence: TGTGCCAGCAGTTTATCGATCGGAAAACAGGGGGGGTACTATGAAAAACTGTTTTTT. Its translation is CASSLSIGKQGGYYEKLFF. The chain links TRBV27 to TRBJ1-4; TRBD1 matches 8 bases. J gave up 6 bases and V 0 bases, and 15 bases lay outside the gene matches. The CDR3 runs 19 residues. Germline CDR1 reads MNHEY; CDR2 reads SMNVEV (reference sequence). The full variable domain, its missing parts supplied by reference TRBV27 and TRBJ1-4, is EAQVTQNPRYLITVTGKKLTVTCSQNMNHEYMSWYRQDPGLGLRQIYYSMNVEVTDKGDVPEGYKVSRKEKRNFPLILESPSPNQTSLYFCASSLSIGKQGGYYEKLFFGSGTQLSVL.

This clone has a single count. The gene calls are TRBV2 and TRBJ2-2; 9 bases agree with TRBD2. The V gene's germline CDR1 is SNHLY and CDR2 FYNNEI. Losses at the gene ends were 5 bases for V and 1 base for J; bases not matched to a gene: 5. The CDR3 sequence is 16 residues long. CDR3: CASSPWTSENTGELFF. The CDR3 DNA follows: TGTGCCAGCAGTCCCTGGACTAGCGAGAACACCGGGGAGCTGTTTTTT.

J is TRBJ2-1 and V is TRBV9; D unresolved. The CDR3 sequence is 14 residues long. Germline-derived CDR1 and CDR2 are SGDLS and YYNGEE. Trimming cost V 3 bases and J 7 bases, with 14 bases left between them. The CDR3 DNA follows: TGTGCCAGCAGCGCCGCAACAGCAACAAATGAGCAGTTCTTC. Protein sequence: CASSAATATNEQFF.

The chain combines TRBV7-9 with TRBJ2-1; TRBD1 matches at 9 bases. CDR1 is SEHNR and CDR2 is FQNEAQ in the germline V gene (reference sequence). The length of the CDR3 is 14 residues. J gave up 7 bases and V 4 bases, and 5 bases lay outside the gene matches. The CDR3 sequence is CASSSRDRANEQFF. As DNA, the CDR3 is TGTGCCAGCAGCTCCCGGGACAGGGCTAATGAGCAGTTCTTC. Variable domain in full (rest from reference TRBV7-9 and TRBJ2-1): DTGVSQNPRHKITKRGQNVTFRCDPISEHNRLYWYRQTLGQGPEFLTYFQNEAQLEKSRLLSDRFSAERPKGSFSTLEIQRTEQGDSAMYLCASSSRDRANEQFFGPGTRLTVL.

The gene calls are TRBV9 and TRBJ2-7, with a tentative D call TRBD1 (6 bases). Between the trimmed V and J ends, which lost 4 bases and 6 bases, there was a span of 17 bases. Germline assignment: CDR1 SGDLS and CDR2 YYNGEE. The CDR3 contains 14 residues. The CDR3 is CASSPWDMGSEQYF. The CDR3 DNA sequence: TGTGCCAGCAGCCCATGGGACATGGGTTCCGAGCAGTACTTC.

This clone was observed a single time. Here the CDR3 DNA reads TGTGCCAGCAGCTTAGGGACAGGGACAAATTCACCCCTCCACTTT. Amino acids: CASSLGTGTNSPLHF. This chain joins TRBV7-6 and TRBJ1-6; 8 bases map to TRBD1. The V gene's germline CDR1 is SGHVS and CDR2 FNYEAQ. Trimming took 1 base from V and 7 from J; bases not matched to a gene: 3. The CDR3 is 15 amino acids.

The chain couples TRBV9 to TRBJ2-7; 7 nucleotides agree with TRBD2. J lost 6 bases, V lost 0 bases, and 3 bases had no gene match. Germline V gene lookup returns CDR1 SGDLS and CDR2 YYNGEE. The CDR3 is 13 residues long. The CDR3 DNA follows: TGTGCCAGCAGCGTAGCGGGGGGAGGCGAGCAGTACTTC. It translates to CASSVAGGGEQYF. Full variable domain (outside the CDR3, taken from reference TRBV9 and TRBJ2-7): DSGVTQTPKHLITATGQRVTLRCSPRSGDLSVYWYQQSLDQGLQFLIQYYNGEERAKGNILERFSAQQFPDLHSELNLSSLELGDSALYFCASSVAGGGEQYFGPGTRLTVT.

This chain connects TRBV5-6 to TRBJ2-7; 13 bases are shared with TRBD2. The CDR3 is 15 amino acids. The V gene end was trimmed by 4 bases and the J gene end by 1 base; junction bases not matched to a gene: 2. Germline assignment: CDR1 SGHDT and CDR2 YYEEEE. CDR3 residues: CASSGLAGDSYEQYF. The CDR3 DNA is TGTGCCAGCAGCGGACTAGCGGGAGATTCCTACGAGCAGTACTTC.

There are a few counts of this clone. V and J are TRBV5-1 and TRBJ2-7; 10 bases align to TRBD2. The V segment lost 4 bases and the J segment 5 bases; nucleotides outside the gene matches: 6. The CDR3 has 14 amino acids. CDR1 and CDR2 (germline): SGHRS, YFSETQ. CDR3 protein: CASSTGTSADEQYF. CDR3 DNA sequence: TGCGCCAGCAGCACCGGGACTAGCGCGGACGAGCAGTACTTC.

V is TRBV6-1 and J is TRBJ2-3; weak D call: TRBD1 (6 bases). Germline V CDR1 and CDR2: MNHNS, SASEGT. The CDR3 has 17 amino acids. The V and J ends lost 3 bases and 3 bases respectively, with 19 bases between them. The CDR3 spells CASSETTRGLLTDTQYF. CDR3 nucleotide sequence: TGTGCCAGCAGTGAGACGACCAGGGGTCTGCTGACAGATACGCAGTATTTT.

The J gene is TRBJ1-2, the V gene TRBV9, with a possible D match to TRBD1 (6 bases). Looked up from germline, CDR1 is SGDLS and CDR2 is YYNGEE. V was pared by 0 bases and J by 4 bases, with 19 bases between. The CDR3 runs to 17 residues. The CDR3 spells CASSVGTGPDGIYGYTF. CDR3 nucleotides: TGTGCCAGCAGCGTAGGTACAGGGCCAGATGGGATCTATGGCTACACCTTC.

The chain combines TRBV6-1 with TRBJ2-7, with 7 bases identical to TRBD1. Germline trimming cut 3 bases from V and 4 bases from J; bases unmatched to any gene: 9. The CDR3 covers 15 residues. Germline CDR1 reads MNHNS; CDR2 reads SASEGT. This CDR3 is CASSEGDRLPYEQYF. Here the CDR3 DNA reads TGTGCCAGCAGTGAGGGGGACAGATTGCCGTACGAGCAGTACTTC.

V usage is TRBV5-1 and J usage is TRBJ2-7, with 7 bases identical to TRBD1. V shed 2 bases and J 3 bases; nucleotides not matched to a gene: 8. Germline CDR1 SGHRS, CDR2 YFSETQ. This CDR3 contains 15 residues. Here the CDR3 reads CASSLRDSHFYEQYF. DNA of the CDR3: TGCGCCAGCAGCTTAAGGGACAGCCACTTCTACGAGCAGTACTTC.

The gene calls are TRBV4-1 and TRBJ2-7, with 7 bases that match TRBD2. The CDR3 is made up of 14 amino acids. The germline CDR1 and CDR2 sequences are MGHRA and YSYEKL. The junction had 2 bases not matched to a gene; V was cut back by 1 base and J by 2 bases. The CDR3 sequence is CASSQGEGTYEQYF. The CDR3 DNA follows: TGCGCCAGCAGCCAAGGGGAGGGAACCTACGAGCAGTACTTC.

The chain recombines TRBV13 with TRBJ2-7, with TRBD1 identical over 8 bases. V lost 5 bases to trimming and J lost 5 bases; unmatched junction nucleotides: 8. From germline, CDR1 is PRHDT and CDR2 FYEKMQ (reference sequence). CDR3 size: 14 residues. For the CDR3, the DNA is TGTGCCAGCAGCCGGGGACAGGCTTTGGACGAGCAGTACTTC. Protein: CASSRGQALDEQYF.

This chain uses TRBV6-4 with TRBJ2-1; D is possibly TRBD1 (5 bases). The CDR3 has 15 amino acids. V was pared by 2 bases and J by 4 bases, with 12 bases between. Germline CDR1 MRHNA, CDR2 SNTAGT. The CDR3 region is CASSDGATGYNEQFF. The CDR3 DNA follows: TGTGCCAGCAGTGACGGGGCGACTGGGTACAATGAGCAGTTCTTC.

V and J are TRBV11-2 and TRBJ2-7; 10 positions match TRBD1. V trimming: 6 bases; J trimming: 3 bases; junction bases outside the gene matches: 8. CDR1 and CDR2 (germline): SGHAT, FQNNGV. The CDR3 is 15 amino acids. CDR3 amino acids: CASRHGTGVYYEQYF. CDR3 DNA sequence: TGTGCCAGCAGGCACGGGACAGGGGTTTACTACGAGCAGTACTTC. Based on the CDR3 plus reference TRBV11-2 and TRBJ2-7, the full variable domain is EAGVAQSPRYKIIEKRQSVAFWCNPISGHATLYWYQQILGQGPKLLIQFQNNGVVDDSQLPKDRFSAERLKGVDSTLKIQPAKLEDSAVYLCASRHGTGVYYEQYFGPGTRLTVT.

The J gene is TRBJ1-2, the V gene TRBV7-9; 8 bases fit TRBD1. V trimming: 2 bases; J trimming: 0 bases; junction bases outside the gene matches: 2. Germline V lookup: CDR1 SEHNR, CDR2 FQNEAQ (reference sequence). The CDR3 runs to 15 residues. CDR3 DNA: TGTGCCAGCAGCTTACCGGACAGGGCTAACTATGGCTACACCTTC. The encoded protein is CASSLPDRANYGYTF. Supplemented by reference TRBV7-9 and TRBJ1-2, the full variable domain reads DTGVSQNPRHKITKRGQNVTFRCDPISEHNRLYWYRQTLGQGPEFLTYFQNEAQLEKSRLLSDRFSAERPKGSFSTLEIQRTEQGDSAMYLCASSLPDRANYGYTFGSGTRLTVV.

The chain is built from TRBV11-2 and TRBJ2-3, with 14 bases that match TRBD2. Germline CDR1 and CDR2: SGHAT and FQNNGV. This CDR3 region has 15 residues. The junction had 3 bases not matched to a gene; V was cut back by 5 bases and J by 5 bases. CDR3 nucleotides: TGTGCCAGCAGCACGGGGACTAGCGGGGGAGATACGCAGTATTTT. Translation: CASSTGTSGGDTQYF. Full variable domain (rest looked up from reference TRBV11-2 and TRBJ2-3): EAGVAQSPRYKIIEKRQSVAFWCNPISGHATLYWYQQILGQGPKLLIQFQNNGVVDDSQLPKDRFSAERLKGVDSTLKIQPAKLEDSAVYLCASSTGTSGGDTQYFGPGTRLTVL.

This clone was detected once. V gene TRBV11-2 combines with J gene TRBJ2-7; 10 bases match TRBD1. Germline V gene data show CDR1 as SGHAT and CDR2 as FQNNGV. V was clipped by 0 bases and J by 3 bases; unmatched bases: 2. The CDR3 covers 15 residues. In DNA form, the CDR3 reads TGTGCCAGCAGCTTAGAAGGACAGGGGGTCTACGAGCAGTACTTC. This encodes CASSLEGQGVYEQYF.

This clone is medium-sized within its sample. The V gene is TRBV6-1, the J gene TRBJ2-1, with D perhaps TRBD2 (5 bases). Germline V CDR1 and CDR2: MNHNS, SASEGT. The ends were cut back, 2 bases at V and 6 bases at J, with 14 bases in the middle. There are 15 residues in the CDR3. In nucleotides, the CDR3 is TGTGCCAGCAGTGAATATCCTAGCTCTGGCAATGAGCAGTTCTTC. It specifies CASSEYPSSGNEQFF.

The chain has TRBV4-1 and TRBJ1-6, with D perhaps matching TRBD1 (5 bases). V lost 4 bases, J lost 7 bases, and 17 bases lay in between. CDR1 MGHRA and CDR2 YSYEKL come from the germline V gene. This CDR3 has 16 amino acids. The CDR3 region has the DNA TGCGCCAGCAGCCGCGACACAGGATGGCACAATTCACCCCTCCACTTT. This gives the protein CASSRDTGWHNSPLHF.

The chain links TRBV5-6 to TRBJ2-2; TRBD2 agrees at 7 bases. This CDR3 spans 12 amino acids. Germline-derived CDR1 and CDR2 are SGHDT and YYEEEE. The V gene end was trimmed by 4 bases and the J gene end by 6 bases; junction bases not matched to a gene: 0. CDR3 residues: CASSRGAGELFF. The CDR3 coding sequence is TGTGCCAGCAGCCGGGGGGCCGGGGAGCTGTTTTTT.

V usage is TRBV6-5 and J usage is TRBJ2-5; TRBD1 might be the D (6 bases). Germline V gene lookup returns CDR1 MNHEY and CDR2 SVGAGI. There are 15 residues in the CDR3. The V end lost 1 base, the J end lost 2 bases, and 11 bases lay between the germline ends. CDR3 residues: CASSYFGTKQETQYF. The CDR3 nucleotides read TGTGCCAGCAGTTACTTCGGGACAAAGCAAGAGACCCAGTACTTC.

In nucleotides, the CDR3 is TGTGCCAGCAGCTTCGGTCAGGGTGAGGGCTACACCTTC. It codes for CASSFGQGEGYTF. V is TRBV5-4 and J is TRBJ1-2, with D possibly matching TRBD1 (5 bases). The CDR3 consists of 13 residues. Germline V gene sequence: CDR1 SGHNT, CDR2 YYREEE (reference sequence). The ends were cut back, 2 bases at V and 8 bases at J, with 13 bases in the middle. The full variable domain, in which reference TRBV5-4 and TRBJ1-2 provide the parts outside the CDR3, is ETGVTQSPTHLIKTRGQQVTLRCSSQSGHNTVSWYQQALGQGPQFIFQYYREEENGRGNFPPRFSGLQFPNYSSELNVNALELDDSALYLCASSFGQGEGYTFGSGTRLTVV.